A single sample is the source of the 32 T cell receptor beta chains below, sequenced in a study of shared clonotypes between healthy human individuals (dated by TCRdb to the early 2020s). CD8 naive samples consisted of CD45RO-negative cells that were positively selected for CCR7, yielding a CD45RA+CCR7+ population without TemRA cells. Receptor amplification or capture employed the immunoSEQ multiplex PCR assay. TCRdb carries this immuneACCESS record with in-frame sequences only. Its versions omit some clonotypes, under half of them owing to an unresolved V gene in the studies checked, with the rest unexplained. For this sample there are hundreds of thousands of clones; about 97% appear just once. Around 0.21% of the sample goes to the ten largest clones. The sample was naive CD8+ T cells sorted from blood. Sample cell subset or site, as interpreted from the label and publication: CD45RA+CCR7+. Receptors were obtained from a man younger than 45 in good health.

The chain has TRBV28 and TRBJ2-7; tentative D call: TRBD2 (6 bases). The CDR3 contains 18 residues. V was cut by 3 bases and J by 3 bases, with 24 bases left in between. The germline CDR1 and CDR2 sequences are MDHEN and SYDVKM. The CDR3 region has the DNA TGTGCCAGCAGTTTCTCACTTCATGTCGGGGGTTTACTCTACGAGCAGTACTTC. Protein product: CASSFSLHVGGLLYEQYF.

The chain joins TRBV6-4 to TRBJ2-7, with D perhaps TRBD2 (5 bases). Germline lookup yields CDR1 MRHNA and CDR2 SNTAGT. This CDR3 region has 13 residues. Between the trimmed V and J ends, which lost 6 bases and 4 bases, there was a span of 13 bases. The CDR3 DNA reads TGTGCCAGCAGCGAGAGCCCGGGGTACGAGCAGTACTTC. Translating gives CASSESPGYEQYF.

This chain uses TRBV6-1 with TRBJ1-3; D is unresolved. This CDR3 is 12 amino acids long. The germline V gene has CDR1 MNHNS and CDR2 SASEGT. V gave up 6 bases and J gave up 8 bases, with 11 bases separating them. CDR3 sequence reads: CASRSIDYTIYF. In nucleotides, the CDR3 is TGTGCCAGCAGATCCATAGACTACACCATATATTTT.

V usage is TRBV21-1 and J usage is TRBJ1-2; TRBD1, the table's D call, was not compared with the DNA. TRBV21-1 is a recognized pseudogene. The CDR3 spans 13 residues. CDR3 residues: CASSKGRAYGYTF. The CDR3 region has the DNA TGTGCCAGCAGCAAAGGCAGGGCCTATGGCTACACCTTC.

The J gene is TRBJ2-5, the V gene TRBV28; 9 nucleotides align to TRBD1. CDR1 is MDHEN, CDR2 SYDVKM, per germline. The V gene end was trimmed by 6 bases and the J gene end by 5 bases; junction bases not matched to a gene: 28. The CDR3 contains 21 residues. The chain's CDR3 is CASSLNRIKNFRDRDVETQYF. CDR3 sequence (DNA): TGTGCCAGCAGCCTCAATCGGATTAAAAACTTCCGGGACAGGGATGTGGAGACCCAGTACTTC. Using reference TRBV28 and TRBJ2-5 for the parts outside the CDR3, the full variable domain is DVKVTQSSRYLVKRTGEKVFLECVQDMDHENMFWYRQDPGLGLRLIYFSYDVKMKEKGDIPEGYSVSREKKERFSLILESASTNQTSMYLCASSLNRIKNFRDRDVETQYFGPGTRLLVL.

The chain couples TRBV10-2 to TRBJ1-1; D gene ambiguous. This CDR3 contains 13 residues. V lost 2 bases and J lost 4, with 8 bases in between. Germline V CDR1 and CDR2: WSHSY, SAAADI. The CDR3 loop reads CASSEGQITEAFF. In DNA form, the CDR3 reads TGCGCCAGCAGTGAGGGGCAGATCACTGAAGCTTTCTTT.

The CDR3 sequence: CASSEVAGGAGANVLTF. CDR3 nucleotide sequence: TGTGCCAGCAGTGAGGTAGCGGGAGGTGCTGGGGCCAACGTCCTGACTTTC. The rearrangement links TRBV2 to TRBJ2-6; 10 bases align to TRBD2. V dropped 3 bases and J dropped 2; count of bases not matched to a gene: 4. The CDR3 totals 17 residues. In germline, CDR1 is SNHLY, CDR2 FYNNEI.

J is TRBJ1-2 and V is TRBV15; 7 positions agree with TRBD1. Germline CDR1 LNHNV, CDR2 YYDKDF (reference sequence). This CDR3 has 14 amino acids. The junction had 8 bases not matched to a gene; V was cut back by 6 bases and J by 4 bases. CDR3 sequence: CATRSRQGIYGYTF. The CDR3 DNA follows: TGTGCCACCAGATCGAGACAGGGAATCTATGGCTACACCTTC. The complete variable domain, with remaining parts taken from reference TRBV15 and TRBJ1-2, reads DAMVIQNPRYQVTQFGKPVTLSCSQTLNHNVMYWYQQKSSQAPKLLFHYYDKDFNNEADTPDNFQSRRPNTSFCFLDIRSPGLGDTAMYLCATRSRQGIYGYTFGSGTRLTVV.

The table lists this clone with a count of one. V usage is TRBV11-2 and J usage is TRBJ2-3, with 9 bases fitting TRBD1. The J segment lost 3 bases and the V segment lost 5 bases, leaving 12 bases of the junction unmatched. CDR3 size: 17 residues. The germline V gene has CDR1 SGHAT and CDR2 FQNNGV. CDR3 loop: CASSETPDRGGTDTQYF. The CDR3 nucleotides read TGTGCCAGCAGCGAGACACCGGACAGGGGTGGGACAGATACGCAGTATTTT.

This clone was observed a single time. V gene TRBV4-3 combines with J gene TRBJ2-7; D may be TRBD2 (7 bases). From germline, CDR1 is LGHNA and CDR2 YSLEER. V lost 0 bases, J lost 3 bases, and 12 bases lay in between. There are 15 residues in the CDR3. The CDR3 sequence: CASSQDREGGYEQYF. In DNA, the CDR3 is TGCGCCAGCAGCCAAGATAGGGAGGGGGGCTACGAGCAGTACTTC.

A note on this clone: One end of the junction varies from germline; a read error may be responsible. The chain joins TRBV27 to TRBJ2-5; 7 nucleotides align to TRBD2. This CDR3 comprises 14 residues. Germline V gene data show CDR1 as MNHEY and CDR2 as SMNVEV (reference sequence). The CDR3 DNA is TGTGCCAGCAGTTCCGCTAGCGGCCAAGAGACCGAGTACTTC. This encodes CASSSASGQETEYF.

The chain has TRBV7-6 and TRBJ1-5; D call uncertain. Germline assignment: CDR1 SGHVS and CDR2 FNYEAQ. V lost 2 bases, J lost 5 bases, and 10 bases lay in between. The CDR3 is made up of 14 amino acids. CDR3 sequence: CASSLMGEDQPQHF. The CDR3 DNA is TGTGCCAGCAGCTTAATGGGTGAGGATCAGCCCCAGCATTTT. The full variable domain, its missing parts supplied by reference TRBV7-6 and TRBJ1-5, is GAGVSQSPRYKVTKRGQDVALRCDPISGHVSLYWYRQALGQGPEFLTYFNYEAQQDKSGLPNDRFSAERPEGSISTLTIQRTEQRDSAMYRCASSLMGEDQPQHFGDGTRLSIL.

The chain uses TRBV27 and TRBJ2-1; D is perhaps TRBD2 (7 bases). The germline V and J ends were trimmed by 6 bases and 4 bases, with 22 bases remaining between them. CDR1 MNHEY and CDR2 SMNVEV come from the germline V gene (reference sequence). CDR3 length: 17 residues. CDR3 bases: TGTGCCAGCAGGCCCATGGGGGGCGGGAGTTCTTACAATGAGCAGTTCTTC. Its translation: CASRPMGGGSSYNEQFF.

The rearrangement uses TRBV27 and TRBJ2-1; 13 bases are shared with TRBD2. This CDR3 is built from 15 residues. The trim removed 7 bases at V and 8 bases at J, leaving 8 bases unmatched. Germline V gene lookup returns CDR1 MNHEY and CDR2 SMNVEV (reference sequence). The CDR3 DNA sequence: TGTGCCAGCAAATGGACTAGCGGGAGTTCATATGAGCAGTTCTTC. This gives the protein CASKWTSGSSYEQFF.

The chain carries TRBV7-6 and TRBJ1-4; the D gene is possibly TRBD1 (5 bases). With 0 bases removed from V and 6 bases from J, the gap between germline ends came to 11 bases. CDR1 is SGHVS and CDR2 is FNYEAQ in the germline V gene. The CDR3 runs 15 residues. CDR3 nucleotide sequence: TGTGCCAGCAGCTTAGCGGGGGGATCGGATGAAAAACTGTTTTTT. Residues: CASSLAGGSDEKLFF. The whole variable domain, filled in from reference TRBV7-6 and TRBJ1-4, reads GAGVSQSPRYKVTKRGQDVALRCDPISGHVSLYWYRQALGQGPEFLTYFNYEAQQDKSGLPNDRFSAERPEGSISTLTIQRTEQRDSAMYRCASSLAGGSDEKLFFGSGTQLSVL.

The chain employs TRBV7-3 and TRBJ2-2; 7 nucleotides align to TRBD1. Germline V gene data show CDR1 as SGHTA and CDR2 as FQGTGA. V was pared by 2 bases and J by 1 base, with 1 base of the junction left unmatched. The CDR3 totals 15 residues. This chain's CDR3 is CASSLGTVNTGELFF. CDR3 DNA sequence: TGTGCCAGCAGCTTAGGGACAGTGAACACCGGGGAGCTGTTTTTT.

The chain carries TRBV11-2 and TRBJ2-7; 10 positions match TRBD2. After removal of 5 bases from V and 3 bases from J, the junction contained 7 bases not matched to a gene. Per germline, CDR1 SGHAT and CDR2 FQNNGV. The length of the CDR3 is 15 residues. DNA of the CDR3: TGTGCCAGCAGCCGCCACGGGACTAGCGACTACGAGCAGTACTTC. Protein product: CASSRHGTSDYEQYF.

This clone has only one observation. The V and J genes are TRBV12-5 and TRBJ2-7; a weak D match, TRBD2 (5 bases). The germline CDR1 and CDR2 sequences are LGHNT and FRNRAP. V lost 8 bases to trimming and J lost 3 bases, with 11 bases between them. The CDR3 has 12 amino acids. CDR3 amino acids: CASSTGSYEQYF. CDR3 DNA sequence: TGTGCTAGTTCCACGGGAAGCTACGAGCAGTACTTC.

V and J are TRBV2 and TRBJ2-7, with 7 bases fitting TRBD1. Per germline, CDR1 SNHLY and CDR2 FYNNEI. Germline trimming cut 0 bases from V and 3 bases from J; bases unmatched to any gene: 8. This CDR3 comprises 16 residues. CDR3 protein: CASSEAADRAIYEQYF. The CDR3 region has the DNA TGTGCCAGCAGTGAAGCAGCCGACAGGGCTATCTACGAGCAGTACTTC.

The rearrangement links TRBV7-6 to TRBJ2-7; TRBD2 aligns across 9 bases. V gave up 6 bases and J gave up 5 bases; unmatched junction bases: 8. Germline V gene data show CDR1 as SGHVS and CDR2 as FNYEAQ. The CDR3 consists of 14 residues. CDR3 sequence (DNA): TGTGCCAGCAGTCATAGCGGGAGCCTAAACGAGCAGTACTTC. Protein: CASSHSGSLNEQYF. Complete variable domain (other parts from reference TRBV7-6 and TRBJ2-7): GAGVSQSPRYKVTKRGQDVALRCDPISGHVSLYWYRQALGQGPEFLTYFNYEAQQDKSGLPNDRFSAERPEGSISTLTIQRTEQRDSAMYRCASSHSGSLNEQYFGPGTRLTVT.

The J gene is TRBJ2-2, the V gene TRBV27, with D tentatively TRBD1 (6 bases). The CDR3 covers 14 residues. Trimming removed 5 bases at V and 6 bases at J, with 13 bases between. Per the germline V gene, CDR1 is MNHEY and CDR2 is SMNVEV (reference sequence). In DNA, the CDR3 is TGTGCCAGCAGTCACGACAGGTCCGCCGGGGAGCTGTTTTTT. It specifies CASSHDRSAGELFF.

This chain connects TRBV19 to TRBJ1-2, with D maybe TRBD1 (5 bases). The CDR3 covers 17 residues. Trimming removed 3 bases at V and 5 bases at J, with 22 bases between. Germline CDR1 is LNHDA and CDR2 is SQIVND (reference sequence). CDR3 sequence: CASSMIYIGRAGYGYTF. CDR3 DNA: TGTGCCAGTAGTATGATATATATTGGCAGGGCTGGGTATGGCTACACCTTC.

The chain has TRBV2 and TRBJ2-7, with unresolved D. CDR3 length equals 13 residues. CDR1 SNHLY and CDR2 FYNNEI come from the germline V gene. Trimming cost V 3 bases and J 0 bases, with 6 bases left between them. The chain's CDR3 is CASSDRSSYEQYF. DNA for the CDR3: TGTGCCAGCAGTGACAGAAGCTCCTACGAGCAGTACTTC.

This clone was detected only once. The chain couples TRBV5-1 to TRBJ1-5, with TRBD1 matching 8 bases. The J segment lost 4 bases and the V segment lost 4 bases, leaving 7 bases of the junction unmatched. Germline loops: CDR1 SGHRS, CDR2 YFSETQ. This CDR3 is 15 amino acids long. The CDR3 sequence: CASSRTGIKNQPQHF. The CDR3 region has the DNA TGCGCCAGCAGCAGGACAGGGATAAAGAATCAGCCCCAGCATTTT.

This chain uses TRBV10-3 with TRBJ1-1, with TRBD1 matching 10 bases. J was trimmed by 7 bases and V by 1 base; bases with no gene match: 6. Per the germline V gene, CDR1 is ENHRY and CDR2 is SYGVKD. This CDR3 region has 15 residues. The CDR3 sequence is CAISELQDRGDEAFF. CDR3 bases: TGTGCCATCAGTGAGTTGCAGGACAGGGGGGATGAAGCTTTCTTT.

This sequence joins TRBV7-8 and TRBJ1-3; D gene ambiguous. Between the trimmed V and J ends, which lost 6 bases and 3 bases, there was a span of 18 bases. The CDR3 is 16 amino acids. Germline V gives CDR1 SGHVS, CDR2 FQNEAQ. CDR3 in amino acids: CASRAPRGEGGNTIYF. The CDR3 DNA sequence: TGTGCCAGCAGGGCCCCCCGCGGTGAAGGTGGAAACACCATATATTTT.

In regard to this clone: Other nucleotide sequences from this sample produce the same CDR3. This chain links TRBV2 with TRBJ2-7; a weak D match, TRBD2 (6 bases). V was trimmed by 7 bases and J by 3 bases, leaving 10 bases between them. Germline CDR1 SNHLY, CDR2 FYNNEI. The length of the CDR3 is 12 residues. This CDR3 reads CASIGGSYEQYF. The CDR3 DNA reads TGTGCCAGCATAGGAGGGAGCTACGAGCAGTACTTC.

This clone was picked up one time. The V and J genes are TRBV27 and TRBJ2-3; D gene unclear. The CDR3 has 12 amino acids. Germline V gene data show CDR1 as MNHEY and CDR2 as SMNVEV (reference sequence). Trimming took off 2 bases at V and 8 bases at J, with 8 bases between the two ends. CDR3 DNA sequence: TGTGCCAGCAGTTTAATAGCTGGTACGCAGTATTTT. Translated, it gives CASSLIAGTQYF.

The V gene is TRBV6-5, the J gene TRBJ2-5; D is ambiguous. Germline lookup yields CDR1 MNHEY and CDR2 SVGAGI. The V and J ends lost 4 bases and 2 bases respectively, with 17 bases between them. The CDR3 loop spans 16 amino acids. The CDR3 reads CASSSFPELGQETQYF. CDR3 DNA sequence: TGTGCCAGCAGTTCTTTTCCGGAGTTAGGTCAAGAGACCCAGTACTTC.

CDR3 loop: CASRAGYAYEQYF. The CDR3 nucleotides are TGTGCCAGCAGGGCAGGGTACGCCTACGAGCAGTACTTC. The rearrangement joins TRBV27 to TRBJ2-7; D perhaps matches TRBD1 (5 bases). The V gene lost 6 bases and the J gene lost 2 bases, with 11 bases spanning the gap. CDR1 and CDR2 (germline): MNHEY, SMNVEV (reference sequence). CDR3 size: 13 residues.

The chain carries TRBV5-1 and TRBJ2-7; 16 bases match TRBD2. This CDR3 has 17 amino acids. Germline loops: CDR1 SGHRS, CDR2 YFSETQ. The V gene end was trimmed by 4 bases and the J gene end by 0 bases; junction bases not matched to a gene: 4. This chain's CDR3 is CASSPGTSGRVSYEQYF. The CDR3 DNA reads TGCGCCAGCAGCCCCGGGACTAGCGGGAGGGTCTCCTACGAGCAGTACTTC. Based on the CDR3 plus reference TRBV5-1 and TRBJ2-7, the full variable domain is KAGVTQTPRYLIKTRGQQVTLSCSPISGHRSVSWYQQTPGQGLQFLFEYFSETQRNKGNFPGRFSGRQFSNSRSEMNVSTLELGDSALYLCASSPGTSGRVSYEQYFGPGTRLTVT.

This chain uses TRBV29-1 with TRBJ2-1, with 12 bases aligning to TRBD2. This CDR3 has 16 residues. Looked up from germline, CDR1 is SQVTM and CDR2 is ANQGSEA. V shed 7 bases and J 8 bases; nucleotides not matched to a gene: 15. The CDR3 DNA sequence: TGCAGCGCCGGGGGGGCTACTAGCGGGAGGTGGGATGAGCAGTTCTTC. Protein sequence: CSAGGATSGRWDEQFF.